The rows below give T cell receptor beta chains drawn from one sample of a study of cytotoxic CD8 clonotypes in ibrutinib-treated CLL. The method was immunoSEQ multiplex PCR; TCRdb's version includes in-frame clones alone and lacks a portion of them. The table shows some 43,000 clones, with under 75% occurring only once. The sample in question was PBMCs, obtained after 12 months of ibrutinib treatment. These receptors all stem from a human donor with chronic lymphocytic leukemia. Each CDR3 is given with its conserved first and last residue. The D gene is left open where the match is weak. Only part of the rows carry a size: once, few, many, or a class if the clone is expanded.

>TRBV29-1|TRBJ2-5|-|-
CSVDGSKETQYF
TGCAGCGTTGACGGCAGCAAAGAGACCCAGTACTTC
>TRBV6-5|TRBJ2-5|-|-
CASSSMRRGAEETQYF
TGTGCCAGCAGTTCCATGAGACGGGGGGCGGAAGAGACCCAGTACTTC
>TRBV5-4|TRBJ2-7|-|-
CASSLRAGSTYEQYF
TGTGCCAGCAGCTTGAGGGCGGGGTCGACCTACGAGCAGTACTTC
>TRBV7-6|TRBJ1-1|-|-
CASSSLTEAFF
TGTGCCAGCAGCTCACTCACTGAAGCTTTCTTT
>TRBV5-5|TRBJ1-5|-|-
CASSPEATGNQPQHF
TGTGCCAGCAGCCCCGAGGCCACCGGCAATCAGCCCCAGCATTTT
>TRBV6-5|TRBJ2-7|TRBD1|-
CASSLRQGARTGRYF
TGTGCCAGCAGCCTCCGACAGGGAGCCCGGACGGGGAGGTACTTC
>TRBV10-3|TRBJ2-3|-|medium-sized
CAISLVGDTQYF
TGTGCCATCAGCTTGGTGGGAGATACGCAGTATTTT
>TRBV30|TRBJ2-7|-|-
CAWSVPPYEQYF
TGTGCCTGGAGTGTACCCCCCTACGAGCAGTACTTC
>TRBV11-2|TRBJ1-6|-|few
CASSLDQGTGSYNSPLHF
TGTGCCAGCAGCTTAGATCAGGGTACGGGGTCCTATAATTCACCCCTCCACTTT
>TRBV7-9|TRBJ1-1|-|-
CASSPSSTTWAFF
TGTGCCAGCAGCCCAAGTTCGACTACTTGGGCTTTCTTT
>TRBV5-6|TRBJ2-5|-|few
CASSLSLETQYF
TGTGCCAGCAGCTTGAGTCTAGAGACCCAGTACTTC
>TRBV5-6|TRBJ1-4|-|-
CASSLRRGYEKLFF
TGTGCCAGCAGCCTACGGCGTGGGTATGAAAAACTGTTTTTT
>TRBV5-1|TRBJ1-2|TRBD1|few
CASSLAGQGFEGYTF
TGCGCCAGCAGCTTGGCGGGACAGGGGTTTGAAGGCTACACCTTC
>TRBV10-2|TRBJ1-6|-|-
CATRGGDNSPLHF
TGCGCCACCCGGGGAGGCGATAATTCACCCCTCCACTTT
>TRBV18|TRBJ2-1|TRBD1|-
CASSVDRGDWNEQFF
TGTGCCAGCTCAGTGGACAGGGGGGATTGGAATGAGCAGTTCTTC
>TRBV27|TRBJ2-1|-|-
CASSHGRPLYNEQFF
TGTGCCAGCAGTCATGGGCGGCCGCTATACAATGAGCAGTTCTTC
>TRBV6-1|TRBJ1-2|-|-
CASSEAGYYGYTF
TGTGCCAGCAGTGAGGCAGGGTACTATGGCTACACCTTC
>TRBV28|TRBJ1-5|TRBD1|-
CASRAQGGGNQPQHF
TGTGCCAGCAGGGCGCAGGGGGGGGGCAATCAGCCCCAGCATTTT
>TRBV2|TRBJ2-5|-|-
CASSEALLGFQETQYF
TGTGCCAGCAGTGAAGCGCTTCTGGGGTTCCAAGAGACCCAGTACTTC
>TRBV7-3|TRBJ2-5|TRBD2|-
CASSFTSAQETQYF
TGTGCCAGCAGCTTTACTAGCGCCCAAGAGACCCAGTACTTC
>TRBV10-3|TRBJ2-7|TRBD1|once
CAISEDRVSKTYEQYF
TGTGCCATCAGTGAGGACAGGGTTTCTAAGACCTACGAGCAGTACTTC
>TRBV15|TRBJ1-1|-|once
CATSRLGGGNTEAFF
TGTGCCACCAGCCGTTTGGGAGGGGGGAACACTGAAGCTTTCTTT
>TRBV18|TRBJ1-3|-|-
CASSPLDGKYGNTIYF
TGTGCCAGCTCACCATTAGACGGAAAGTATGGAAACACCATATATTTT
>TRBV19|TRBJ1-2|TRBD1|few
CASTRGTGDFYGYTF
TGTGCCAGTACCCGGGGGACAGGTGATTTTTATGGCTACACCTTC
>TRBV27|TRBJ2-1|TRBD1|-
CASRDRNNEQFF
TGTGCCAGCAGGGACAGGAATAATGAGCAGTTCTTC
>TRBV27|TRBJ1-3|-|once
CASSSTWGSGNTIYF
TGTGCCAGCAGTTCTACGTGGGGCTCTGGAAACACCATATATTTT
>TRBV6-7|TRBJ2-1|-|-
CASSYDGYEQFF
TGTGCCAGCAGTTACGATGGCTATGAGCAGTTCTTC
>TRBV9|TRBJ2-1|-|-
CASSVLGMNEQFF
TGTGCCAGCAGCGTACTAGGGATGAATGAGCAGTTCTTC
>TRBV11-3|TRBJ1-3|-|few
CASSSLGGNTIYF
TGTGCCAGCAGCTCCCTCGGGGGAAACACCATATATTTT
>TRBV6-5|TRBJ1-3|-|-
CASSYSSYSGNTIYF
TGTGCCAGCAGTTACTCAAGCTACTCTGGAAACACCATATATTTT
>TRBV4-1|TRBJ1-1|-|-
CASSQAPPFAQPDLEAFF
TGCGCCAGCAGCCAAGCCCCCCCATTCGCCCAGCCAGACCTTGAAGCTTTCTTT
>TRBV4-2|TRBJ1-2|-|-
CASSQGPGGYGYTF
TGTGCCAGCAGCCAAGGTCCGGGCGGGTATGGCTACACCTTC
>TRBV4-1|TRBJ1-2|-|-
CASSQSFQGGLWDYGYTF
TGCGCCAGCAGCCAATCTTTCCAGGGAGGGTTGTGGGACTATGGCTACACCTTC
>TRBV11-2|TRBJ2-7|-|-
CASSPVLYEQYF
TGTGCCAGCAGCCCCGTCCTCTACGAGCAGTACTTC
>TRBV5-4|TRBJ2-1|-|-
CASSLDTHSYNEQFF
TGTGCCAGCAGCTTGGACACCCACTCCTACAATGAGCAGTTCTTC
>TRBV4-2|TRBJ2-1|TRBD2|-
CASSQVMSGGGSGSYNEQFF
TGTGCCAGCAGCCAAGTCATGAGCGGGGGAGGCTCGGGCTCCTACAATGAGCAGTTCTTC
>TRBV20-1|TRBJ2-1|-|-
CSGDLAGEQFF
TGCAGTGGCGACCTAGCAGGTGAGCAGTTCTTC
>TRBV6-5|TRBJ2-5|-|-
CASSFDQETQYF
TGTGCCAGCAGTTTCGATCAAGAGACCCAGTACTTC
>TRBV9|TRBJ1-4|-|-
CASSDAEKLFF
TGTGCCAGCAGCGATGCTGAAAAACTGTTTTTT
>TRBV6-6|TRBJ2-7|TRBD1|-
CASSNPGQGLYEQYF
TGTGCCAGCAGTAATCCGGGACAGGGGCTCTACGAGCAGTACTTC
>TRBV18|TRBJ2-3|-|-
CASSGRTDTQYF
TGTGCCAGCTCAGGACGTACAGATACGCAGTATTTT
>TRBV7-3|TRBJ2-5|TRBD1|-
CASSPMTGGQETQYF
TGTGCCAGCAGCCCTATGACAGGGGGCCAAGAGACCCAGTACTTC
>TRBV27|TRBJ2-1|-|-
CASSGLYNEQFF
TGTGCCAGCAGCGGGTTGTACAATGAGCAGTTCTTC
>TRBV7-3|TRBJ2-1|TRBD2|-
CASSMRTSGGFHEQFF
TGTGCCAGCAGCATGCGGACTAGCGGGGGCTTTCATGAGCAGTTCTTC
>TRBV7-3|TRBJ2-7|-|-
CASSSKSGTHYEQYF
TGTGCCAGCAGCTCGAAATCCGGGACTCACTACGAGCAGTACTTC
>TRBV11-2|TRBJ1-1|-|few
CASSPDQMNTEAFF
TGTGCCAGCAGCCCGGATCAGATGAACACTGAAGCTTTCTTT
>TRBV7-2|TRBJ1-2|TRBD1|-
CASSLATGAQGLGDGYTF
TGTGCCAGCAGCTTAGCGACGGGGGCACAGGGGTTGGGTGATGGCTACACCTTC
>TRBV10-3|TRBJ2-7|-|few
CAISAGLPGEQYF
TGTGCCATCAGCGCGGGACTCCCAGGGGAGCAGTACTTC
>TRBV14|TRBJ2-3|-|-
CASSQDLGSFPPLADTQYF
TGTGCCAGCAGCCAAGACCTGGGGAGTTTTCCCCCTCTGGCAGATACGCAGTATTTT
>TRBV25-1|TRBJ1-4|-|-
CASSDLTGRSNEKLFF
TGTGCCAGCAGTGATCTTACAGGGAGGTCTAATGAAAAACTGTTTTTT
>TRBV7-9|TRBJ2-3|-|few
CASSLLQGGGTDTQYF
TGTGCCAGCAGCTTGCTGCAAGGCGGGGGCACAGATACGCAGTATTTT
>TRBV7-9|TRBJ2-1|-|-
CASSFPGPSYNEQFF
TGTGCCAGCAGCTTCCCAGGGCCCTCCTACAATGAGCAGTTCTTC
>TRBV2|TRBJ1-5|TRBD1|once
CASSPRTGTNQPQHF
TGTGCCAGCAGCCCTAGGACAGGGACCAATCAGCCCCAGCATTTT
>TRBV2|TRBJ2-7|-|-
CASSEDNYEQYF
TGTGCCAGCAGTGAAGATAACTACGAGCAGTACTTC
>TRBV19|TRBJ1-5|TRBD1|-
CASNPGQGKTQPQHF
TGTGCCAGTAACCCGGGACAGGGGAAGACTCAGCCCCAGCATTTT
>TRBV28|TRBJ1-5|-|-
CASNWRLADQPQHF
TGTGCCAGCAATTGGCGCCTAGCGGATCAGCCCCAGCATTTT
>TRBV4-1|TRBJ2-3|-|-
CASSQYPEGRDTQYF
TGCGCCAGCAGCCAATACCCAGAAGGGAGAGATACGCAGTATTTT
>TRBV11-2|TRBJ1-2|-|-
CASSLVQDGYTF
TGTGCCAGCAGCTTAGTACAGGATGGCTACACCTTC
>TRBV6-6|TRBJ2-7|-|-
CASSPDREPPYEQYF
TGTGCCAGCAGCCCCGACCGGGAACCCCCCTACGAGCAGTACTTC
>TRBV9|TRBJ1-2|-|-
CASSATGTTSNYGYTF
TGTGCCAGCAGCGCAACCGGGACAACGAGCAACTATGGCTACACCTTC